This T cell receptor beta chain came from a study of PD-1 blockade in classical Hodgkin lymphoma. Remarks on this clone: No antigen is known for it.

Findings of the study overall: Researchers reported that CD4+ TCR diversity, though not CD8+, rose significantly by C4D1. Complete responders' baseline diversity resembled that of newly diagnosed patients. Repertoire differences have undefined causes, possibly disease activity or prior therapy. Reported findings placed baseline TCR diversity lower in newly diagnosed patients (compared with healthy donors).

The CDR3 covers 15 residues. The germline V gene has CDR1 SEHNR and CDR2 FQNEAQ (reference sequence). V lost 7 bases and J lost 3, with 18 bases in between. TCRdb keeps only in-frame clones here, not all; method: immunoSEQ multiplex PCR. This repertoire shows some 23,000 clones, approximately 74% found once; its top ten account for over 15%. Relapse was seen in all patients after autologous stem cell transplantation, and brentuximab vedotin exposure was variable. The source material was peripheral blood mononuclear cells (PBMCs), sampled at baseline. The receptor was isolated from a human donor with classical Hodgkin lymphoma. The chain links TRBV7-9 to TRBJ1-1, with no clear D. For the CDR3, the DNA is TGTGCCAGCAAAATGCAGACGGATCTGGACACTGAAGCTTTCTTT. This translates into CASKMQTDLDTEAFF.